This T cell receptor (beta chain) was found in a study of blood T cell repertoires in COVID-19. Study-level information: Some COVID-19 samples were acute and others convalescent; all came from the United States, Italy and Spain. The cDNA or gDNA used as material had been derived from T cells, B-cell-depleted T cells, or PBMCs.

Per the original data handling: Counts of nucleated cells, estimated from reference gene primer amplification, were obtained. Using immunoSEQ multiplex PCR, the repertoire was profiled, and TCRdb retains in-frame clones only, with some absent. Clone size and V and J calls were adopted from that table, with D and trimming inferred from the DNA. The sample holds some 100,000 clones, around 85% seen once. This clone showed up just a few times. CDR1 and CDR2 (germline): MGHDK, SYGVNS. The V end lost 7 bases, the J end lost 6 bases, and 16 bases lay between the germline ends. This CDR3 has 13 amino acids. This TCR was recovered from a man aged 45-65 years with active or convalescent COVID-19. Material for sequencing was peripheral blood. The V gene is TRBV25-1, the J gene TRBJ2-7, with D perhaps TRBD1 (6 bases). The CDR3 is CASTSPTGLEQYF. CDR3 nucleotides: TGTGCCAGCACCTCTCCGACAGGCCTCGAGCAGTACTTC.